This TCR beta chain was sequenced during a study of cytomegalovirus exposure and HLA in healthy donors. Comment on this clone: Its cognate antigen is unknown.

Study conclusions and caveats: Relative to the roughly 640-donor mean, N-insertions were reportedly fewer in an Asian-associated ancestry cluster in a later analysis.

Trimming removed 0 bases from V and 8 bases from J, with 16 bases in between. CDR3 length equals 15 residues. CDR1 ENHRY and CDR2 SYGVKD come from the germline V gene. The PCR employed 60 Vbeta primers together with 13 Jbeta primers. Sequencing used immunoSEQ multiplex PCR; TCRdb keeps in-frame clones, though not all of them. The sample has over 150,000 clones, 82% seen once. The specimen sequenced was PBMCs. The clonotype originates from a man aged 50 to 59 in good health and CMV-seropositive. V gene TRBV10-3 combines with J gene TRBJ1-2; D not resolved. This CDR3 is CAISESTRQSMGYTF. CDR3 DNA: TGTGCCATCAGTGAGTCGACTCGGCAGTCTATGGGCTACACCTTC.